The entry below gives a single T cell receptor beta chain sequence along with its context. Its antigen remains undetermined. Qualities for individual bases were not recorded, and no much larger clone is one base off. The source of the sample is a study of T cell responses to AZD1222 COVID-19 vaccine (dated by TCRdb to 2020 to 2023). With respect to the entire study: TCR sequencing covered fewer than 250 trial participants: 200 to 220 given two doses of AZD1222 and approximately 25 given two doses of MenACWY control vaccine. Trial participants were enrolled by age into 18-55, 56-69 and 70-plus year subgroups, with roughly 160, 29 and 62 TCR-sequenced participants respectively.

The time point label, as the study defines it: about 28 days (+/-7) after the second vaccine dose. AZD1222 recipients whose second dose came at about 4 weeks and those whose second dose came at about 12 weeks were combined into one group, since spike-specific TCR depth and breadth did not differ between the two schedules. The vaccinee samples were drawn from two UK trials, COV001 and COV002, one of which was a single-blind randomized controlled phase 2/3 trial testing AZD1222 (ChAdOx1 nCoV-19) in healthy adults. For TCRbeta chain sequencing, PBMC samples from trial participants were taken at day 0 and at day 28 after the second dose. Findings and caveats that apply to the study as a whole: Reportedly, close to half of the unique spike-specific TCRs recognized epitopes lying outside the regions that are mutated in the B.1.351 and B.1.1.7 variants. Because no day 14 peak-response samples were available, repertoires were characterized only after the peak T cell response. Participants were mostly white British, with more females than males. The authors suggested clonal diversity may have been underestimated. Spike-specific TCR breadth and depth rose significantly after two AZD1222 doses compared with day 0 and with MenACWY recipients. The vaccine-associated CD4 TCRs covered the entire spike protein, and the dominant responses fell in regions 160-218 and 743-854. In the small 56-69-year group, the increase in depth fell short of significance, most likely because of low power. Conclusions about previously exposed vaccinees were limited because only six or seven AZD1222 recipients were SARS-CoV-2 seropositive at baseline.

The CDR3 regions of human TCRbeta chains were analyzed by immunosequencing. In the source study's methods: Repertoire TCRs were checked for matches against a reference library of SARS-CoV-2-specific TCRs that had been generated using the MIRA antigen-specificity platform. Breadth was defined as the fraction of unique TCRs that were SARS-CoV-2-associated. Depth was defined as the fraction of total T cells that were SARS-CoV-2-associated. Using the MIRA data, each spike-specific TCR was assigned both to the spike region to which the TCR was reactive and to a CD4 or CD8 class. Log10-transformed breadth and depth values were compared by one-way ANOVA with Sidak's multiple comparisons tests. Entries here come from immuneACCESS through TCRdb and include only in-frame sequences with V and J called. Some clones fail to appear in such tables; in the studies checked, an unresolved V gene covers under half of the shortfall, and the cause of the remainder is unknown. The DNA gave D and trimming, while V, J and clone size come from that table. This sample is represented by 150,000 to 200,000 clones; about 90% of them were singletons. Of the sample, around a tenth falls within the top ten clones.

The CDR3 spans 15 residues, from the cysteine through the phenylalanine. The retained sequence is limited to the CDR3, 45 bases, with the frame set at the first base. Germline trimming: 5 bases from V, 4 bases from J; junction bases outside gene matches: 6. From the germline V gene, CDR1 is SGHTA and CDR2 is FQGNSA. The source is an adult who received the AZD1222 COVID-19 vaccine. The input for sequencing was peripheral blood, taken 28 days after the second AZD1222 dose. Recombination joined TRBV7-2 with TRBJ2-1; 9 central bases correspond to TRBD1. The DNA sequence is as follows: TGTGCCAGCAGCATGTCCGGGACAGGGTACAATGAGCAGTTCTTC. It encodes CASSMSGTGYNEQFF. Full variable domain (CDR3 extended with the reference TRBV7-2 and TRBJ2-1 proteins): GAGVSQSPSNKVTEKGKDVELRCDPISGHTALYWYRQSLGQGLEFLIYFQGNSAPDKSGLPSDRFSAERTGGSVSTLTIQRTQQEDSAVYLCASSMSGTGYNEQFFGPGTRLTVL.